Listed here are 9 T cell receptor beta chains from one sample, sequenced in a study of T cell changes during pregnancy in multiple sclerosis. Produced via immunoSEQ multiplex PCR; TCRdb's table is partial and in-frame only. Seen here are roughly 42,000 clones, 75% to 95% observed once, and the top ten hold about 0.5%. The source material was CD4+ T cells from peripheral blood mononuclear cells, sampled in the second trimester of pregnancy. Source of these receptors: a female donor in good health, enrolled as a control in a pregnancy study.

This chain joins TRBV15 and TRBJ2-5; unclear D gene. V lost 4 bases, J lost 0 bases, and 12 bases lay in between. Germline V gives CDR1 LNHNV, CDR2 YYDKDF (reference sequence). CDR3 length: 15 amino acids. The CDR3 is CATSTPTQYQETQYF. CDR3 coding DNA: TGTGCCACCAGCACCCCAACACAGTACCAAGAGACCCAGTACTTC.

The V call is TRBV5-1, the J call TRBJ2-1, with TRBD2 matching over 8 bases. Per germline, CDR1 SGHRS and CDR2 YFSETQ. The CDR3 runs 17 residues. V shed 3 bases and J 0 bases; nucleotides not matched to a gene: 8. The CDR3 nucleotides are TGCGCCAGCAGCTCCTCGAGCGGGGGTAGCTCCTACAATGAGCAGTTCTTC. Translated, it gives CASSSSSGGSSYNEQFF.

The chain employs TRBV18 and TRBJ1-5; unclear D gene. Germline V gene sequence: CDR1 KGHSH, CDR2 LQKENI. Trimming took 3 bases from V and 0 from J, leaving 6 bases between them. The CDR3 runs 14 residues. DNA for the CDR3: TGTGCCAGCTCACCCCGGGATAGCAATCAGCCCCAGCATTTT. Its translation is CASSPRDSNQPQHF.

The chain joins TRBV15 to TRBJ2-7; TRBD1 aligns across 8 bases. Germline V lookup: CDR1 LNHNV, CDR2 YYDKDF (reference sequence). Trimming at V came to 3 bases and at J to 3 bases, leaving 7 bases not matched to a gene. CDR3 length: 15 amino acids. In DNA, the CDR3 is TGTGCCACCAGCAGGGGGGACAGGTTCGGCTACGAGCAGTACTTC. This codes for CATSRGDRFGYEQYF.

This rearrangement joins TRBV7-9 to TRBJ2-5; 10 nucleotides match TRBD2. Germline V gene sequence: CDR1 SEHNR, CDR2 FQNEAQ (reference sequence). The CDR3 consists of 15 residues. The junction had 13 bases not matched to a gene; V was cut back by 5 bases and J by 10 bases. The CDR3 region is CASSPSGRLAGDQYF. Written as DNA, the CDR3 is TGTGCCAGCAGCCCATCAGGGAGGCTAGCGGGGGACCAGTACTTC.

This sequence joins TRBV28 and TRBJ2-7, with a tentative D call TRBD2 (6 bases). Trimming stripped 3 bases from V and 0 bases from J, with 9 bases between. CDR3 length: 14 amino acids. CDR1 is MDHEN, CDR2 SYDVKM, per germline. The CDR3 nucleotides are TGTGCCAGCAGTTTTAGGGGAGGCTCCTACGAGCAGTACTTC. Its translation is CASSFRGGSYEQYF. Full variable domain (rest looked up from reference TRBV28 and TRBJ2-7): DVKVTQSSRYLVKRTGEKVFLECVQDMDHENMFWYRQDPGLGLRLIYFSYDVKMKEKGDIPEGYSVSREKKERFSLILESASTNQTSMYLCASSFRGGSYEQYFGPGTRLTVT.

This chain connects TRBV4-3 to TRBJ2-1, with 9 bases identical to TRBD2. With 7 bases clipped from V and 6 bases from J, the junction kept 13 bases outside the gene matches. CDR1 is LGHNA, CDR2 YSLEER, per germline. CDR3 size: 16 residues. The CDR3 region has the DNA TGCGCCAGCACCCAGGCCCCTAGCGGGAATGGCAATGAGCAGTTCTTC. This translates into CASTQAPSGNGNEQFF.

This clone appeared a few times. This chain links TRBV30 with TRBJ1-1; 7 nucleotides align to TRBD1. The ends lost 4 bases at V and 0 bases at J; junction bases unmatched: 5. This CDR3 is 14 amino acids long. CDR1 and CDR2 (germline): GTSNPN, SVGIG (reference sequence). CDR3 sequence (DNA): TGTGCCTGGACTAAAGGGACAGTGAACACTGAAGCTTTCTTT. It codes for CAWTKGTVNTEAFF.

This clone was counted between two and nine times. The chain uses TRBV7-2 and TRBJ1-5; D is ambiguous. The V gene's germline CDR1 is SGHTA and CDR2 FQGNSA. V was shortened by 2 bases and J by 6 bases, with 8 bases between the two germline ends. The CDR3 is 13 amino acids. Here the CDR3 reads CASSLSGFQPQHF. CDR3 in DNA: TGTGCCAGCAGCTTATCGGGGTTTCAGCCCCAGCATTTT.